This T cell receptor beta chain derives from a study of identical twins. Regarding the study as a whole: High-abundance cord blood beta clonotypes had fewer insertions; memory repertoires showed none.

Only healthy Caucasians were included as donors. TCRdb passed the 5' RACE reads through MiXCR, listing each CDR3 protein once. The sample has nearly 250,000 distinct CDR3 sequences, about 7% seen once. Many counts were recorded for this clonotype. As yet, its antigen is unknown. The J segment lost 5 bases and the V segment lost 6 bases, leaving 9 bases of the junction unmatched. Germline-derived CDR1 and CDR2 are MNHEY and SMNVEV (reference sequence). The CDR3 runs to 14 residues. The same data also contributed to another study, on yellow fever vaccine responses in identical twins.

The chain couples TRBV27 to TRBJ2-7; 8 positions match TRBD1. This sequence originates from a young woman in good health. Sequenced: memory (CD45RO+) T cells sorted from blood. The CDR3 region is CASRRQGASDEQYF. The CDR3 DNA is TGTGCCAGCAGAAGGCAGGGGGCAAGCGACGAGCAGTACTTC.